Presented here are 29 T cell receptor beta chains from one specimen sequenced in a study of cytomegalovirus exposure and HLA in healthy donors. The PCR used 60 Vbeta and 13 Jbeta primers. The assay was immunoSEQ multiplex PCR, and TCRdb's table has in-frame clones only and misses some. The table shows roughly 130,000 clones, with 80% occurring only once. Sequenced input: PBMCs. The source is a man younger than 40 in good health and CMV-seronegative.

The V gene is TRBV4-1, the J gene TRBJ2-7; D is possibly TRBD2 (5 bases). This CDR3 is 14 amino acids long. Trimming took off 0 bases at V and 2 bases at J, with 8 bases between the two ends. Germline CDR1 MGHRA, CDR2 YSYEKL. The CDR3 here is CASSQERVTYEQYF. The CDR3 DNA sequence: TGCGCCAGCAGCCAAGAGCGGGTTACCTACGAGCAGTACTTC.

This clone was counted only a few times. V usage is TRBV4-3 and J usage is TRBJ1-6; 7 bases match TRBD1. Trimming removed 0 bases from V and 7 bases from J; junction bases left unmatched: 12. Germline CDR1 and CDR2: LGHNA and YSLEER. The CDR3 consists of 18 residues. The CDR3 DNA follows: TGCGCCAGCAGCCAAGATGATCGCGGCCAAGGGGGCAATTCACCCCTCCACTTT. This encodes CASSQDDRGQGGNSPLHF.

The chain carries TRBV7-9 and TRBJ2-1; maybe TRBD2 (5 bases). Trimming cost V 5 bases and J 2 bases, with 13 bases left between them. This CDR3 has 15 residues. Germline CDR1 SEHNR, CDR2 FQNEAQ (reference sequence). DNA of the CDR3: TGTGCCAGCAGCCCCCCGGGAACCCCCTACAATGAGCAGTTCTTC. Protein product: CASSPPGTPYNEQFF.

The chain employs TRBV13 and TRBJ2-7, with TRBD2 matching over 11 bases. The germline V gene has CDR1 PRHDT and CDR2 FYEKMQ (reference sequence). V was pared by 1 base and J by 6 bases, with 5 bases of the junction left unmatched. CDR3 length equals 15 residues. The CDR3, as DNA: TGTGCCAGCAGCTTAGATGGTAGCGGGAGGGCCGAGCAGTACTTC. It translates to CASSLDGSGRAEQYF. The entire variable domain, with the rest obtained from reference TRBV13 and TRBJ2-7, is as follows: AAGVIQSPRHLIKEKRETATLKCYPIPRHDTVYWYQQGPGQDPQFLISFYEKMQSDKGSIPDRFSAQQFSDYHSELNMSSLELGDSALYFCASSLDGSGRAEQYFGPGTRLTVT.

The V and J genes are TRBV6-5 and TRBJ2-3; TRBD1 matches at 7 bases. The CDR3 is made up of 15 amino acids. Germline V gives CDR1 MNHEY, CDR2 SVGAGI. V shed 6 bases, J shed 2 bases, and the junction held 8 bases outside the gene matches. CDR3 DNA sequence: TGTGCCAGCAGCTCATGGGGACAGCCCACAGATACGCAGTATTTT. Translation: CASSSWGQPTDTQYF.

The rearrangement uses TRBV5-1 and TRBJ2-1; 8 nucleotides match TRBD1. Germline values: CDR1 SGHRS, CDR2 YFSETQ. This CDR3 spans 13 amino acids. V lost 0 bases and J lost 8; bases outside the gene matches: 1. The CDR3: CASSLGTGHEQFF. CDR3 bases: TGCGCCAGCAGCTTGGGGACAGGGCATGAGCAGTTCTTC.

The V call is TRBV28, the J call TRBJ2-3; TRBD2 aligns across 12 bases. After removal of 5 bases from V and 2 bases from J, the junction contained 8 bases not matched to a gene. The CDR3 consists of 17 residues. CDR1 is MDHEN, CDR2 SYDVKM, per germline. The CDR3 region is CASSPTTSGRSTDTQYF. CDR3 coding DNA: TGTGCCAGCAGTCCCACGACTAGCGGGAGATCCACAGATACGCAGTATTTT.

In this sample, this clone turned up a few times. The chain is built from TRBV7-9 and TRBJ2-7; 10 bases map to TRBD1. Germline V gene lookup returns CDR1 SEHNR and CDR2 FQNEAQ (reference sequence). This CDR3 has 14 residues. With V trimmed by 5 bases and J by 3 bases, 4 bases remained unmatched. DNA for the CDR3: TGTGCCAGCAGCGCCCGGACAGGGGGCTACGAGCAGTACTTC. The encoded protein is CASSARTGGYEQYF.

This sequence joins TRBV7-8 and TRBJ2-1; maybe TRBD1 (6 bases). The CDR3 is 14 amino acids. The germline V gene encodes CDR1 SGHVS and CDR2 FQNEAQ. Trimming pared 2 bases from V and 3 bases from J, leaving 8 bases between. CDR3 sequence reads: CASSLTGNYNEQFF. In nucleotides, the CDR3 is TGTGCCAGCAGCTTAACAGGGAACTACAATGAGCAGTTCTTC. Looking up the rest from reference TRBV7-8 and TRBJ2-1 gives the full variable domain: GAGVSQSPRYKVAKRGQDVALRCDPISGHVSLFWYQQALGQGPEFLTYFQNEAQLDKSGLPSDRFFAERPEGSVSTLKIQRTQQEDSAVYLCASSLTGNYNEQFFGPGTRLTVL.

This clone was counted a single time. The chain uses TRBV4-1 and TRBJ2-5; TRBD1 agrees at 7 bases. J was trimmed by 4 bases and V by 2 bases; bases with no gene match: 13. Germline V gene data show CDR1 as MGHRA and CDR2 as YSYEKL. This CDR3 region has 17 residues. The CDR3 nucleotides read TGCGCCAGCAGCCAATGTTGTCGTAAAGGGGGCCGAGAGACCCAGTACTTC. Protein: CASSQCCRKGGRETQYF.

The J gene is TRBJ1-1, the V gene TRBV11-2; the D is unclear. Trimming pared 1 base from V and 4 bases from J, leaving 7 bases between. CDR3 length: 13 amino acids. CDR1 and CDR2 from the germline V gene are SGHAT and FQNNGV. The CDR3: CASSLGPLTEAFF. The CDR3 nucleotides are TGTGCCAGCAGCTTAGGTCCACTCACTGAAGCTTTCTTT.

This chain connects TRBV5-6 to TRBJ1-2, with TRBD1 matching 10 bases. The V and J ends lost 8 bases and 7 bases, in that order; junction bases with no gene match: 11. Germline CDR1 reads SGHDT; CDR2 reads YYEEEE. CDR3 length: 14 amino acids. The CDR3, as DNA: TGTGCCAGTAAGCTTGGGACAGGGGTAACTGGCTACACCTTC. This gives the protein CASKLGTGVTGYTF.

The V and J genes are TRBV9 and TRBJ1-5; D unresolved. Between the trimmed V and J ends, which lost 4 bases and 0 bases, there was a span of 8 bases. This CDR3 is built from 14 residues. The V gene's germline CDR1 is SGDLS and CDR2 YYNGEE. CDR3 loop: CASSSGDSNQPQHF. In DNA form, the CDR3 reads TGTGCCAGCAGCTCCGGGGATAGCAATCAGCCCCAGCATTTT.

This chain links TRBV19 with TRBJ2-6; 10 nucleotides line up with TRBD1. The CDR3 consists of 17 residues. CDR1 is LNHDA, CDR2 SQIVND, per germline (reference sequence). Trimming cost V 7 bases and J 4 bases; bases outside gene matches: 10. The CDR3: CASTFGTGAAGANVLTF. CDR3 sequence (DNA): TGTGCCAGTACTTTCGGGACAGGGGCAGCCGGGGCCAACGTCCTGACTTTC.

J is TRBJ2-7 and V is TRBV18; TRBD2 is a possible D gene (5 bases). There are 19 residues in the CDR3. V lost 2 bases, J lost 5 bases, and 28 bases lay in between. Per germline, CDR1 KGHSH and CDR2 LQKENI. This CDR3 is CASSPFDLTRGPPRDEQYF. The CDR3 region has the DNA TGTGCCAGCTCACCATTTGATCTCACTAGAGGCCCTCCTCGCGACGAGCAGTACTTC.

A single count supports this clone. The chain couples TRBV6-6 to TRBJ2-1; 13 bases line up with TRBD2. The CDR3 sequence is 15 residues long. In germline, CDR1 is MNHNY, CDR2 SVGAGI (reference sequence). The junction had 5 bases not matched to a gene; V was cut back by 2 bases and J by 10 bases. CDR3 in DNA: TGTGCCAGCAGTTACCCCGGACTAGCGGGGGAGGAGCAGTTCTTC. Residues: CASSYPGLAGEEQFF.

A single count supports this clone. This chain joins TRBV5-1 and TRBJ2-1; possibly TRBD1 for D (5 bases). Trimming stripped 0 bases from V and 4 bases from J, with 8 bases between. Germline lookup yields CDR1 SGHRS and CDR2 YFSETQ. The CDR3 runs 14 residues. The CDR3 DNA reads TGCGCCAGCAGCTTGGCCCCAGGGTACAATGAGCAGTTCTTC. Translation: CASSLAPGYNEQFF.

The chain uses TRBV6-5 and TRBJ2-5, with 7 bases that match TRBD1. This CDR3 contains 14 residues. Germline CDR1 is MNHEY and CDR2 is SVGAGI. V shed 7 bases and J 0 bases; nucleotides not matched to a gene: 5. The CDR3: CASNYRGNQETQYF. Here the CDR3 DNA reads TGTGCCAGCAACTACAGGGGTAACCAAGAGACCCAGTACTTC.

The chain carries TRBV5-4 and TRBJ2-2, with D possibly TRBD2 on 5 matching bases. The CDR3 sequence is 13 residues long. Germline V CDR1 and CDR2: SGHNT, YYREEE (reference sequence). V was cut by 0 bases and J by 7 bases, with 7 bases left in between. The CDR3: CASSLARGGELFF. CDR3 sequence (DNA): TGTGCCAGCAGCTTGGCCCGGGGCGGGGAGCTGTTTTTT.

The chain uses TRBV5-1 and TRBJ2-7, with D tentatively TRBD2 (6 bases). CDR3 length: 15 residues. Per the germline V gene, CDR1 is SGHRS and CDR2 is YFSETQ. Trimming took 1 base from V and 2 from J, leaving 13 bases between them. CDR3 sequence: CASSLLGRGPYEQYF. The CDR3 nucleotides are TGCGCCAGCAGCTTGCTGGGGCGGGGACCCTACGAGCAGTACTTC.

The CDR3 DNA is TGTGCCAGCAGTGGAGCGACAGGGGGCTCCTACAATGAGCAGTTCTTC. Protein sequence: CASSGATGGSYNEQFF. The chain is built from TRBV6-1 and TRBJ2-1; 9 bases are shared with TRBD1. J gave up 0 bases and V 4 bases, and 4 bases lay outside the gene matches. Germline CDR1 reads MNHNS; CDR2 reads SASEGT. This CDR3 region has 16 residues.

This chain joins TRBV9 and TRBJ2-1; TRBD2 aligns across 12 bases. CDR3 size: 15 residues. Germline CDR1 reads SGDLS; CDR2 reads YYNGEE. With 0 bases clipped from V and 12 bases from J, the junction kept 7 bases outside the gene matches. CDR3 nucleotides: TGTGCCAGCAGCGTAGAGCTAGCGGGAGGGCCTGGGCAGTTCTTC. Translation gives CASSVELAGGPGQFF.

This chain uses TRBV19 with TRBJ1-5; D is unresolved. The CDR3 is made up of 20 amino acids. The germline gives CDR1 LNHDA, CDR2 SQIVND (reference sequence). Trimming removed 3 bases at V and 6 bases at J, with 30 bases between. The CDR3 is CASSILKLIGVGPPVQPQHF. The CDR3 DNA reads TGTGCCAGTAGTATCTTGAAGCTGATCGGGGTCGGACCACCGGTTCAGCCCCAGCATTTT.

This clone was counted a single time. The chain joins TRBV5-1 to TRBJ2-7; 12 bases fit TRBD2. CDR1 SGHRS and CDR2 YFSETQ come from the germline V gene. J was trimmed by 3 bases and V by 3 bases; bases with no gene match: 4. The CDR3 covers 15 residues. CDR3 protein: CASSSRLAGDYEQYF. Here the CDR3 DNA reads TGCGCCAGCAGCTCGAGACTAGCGGGAGACTACGAGCAGTACTTC.

The chain is built from TRBV29-1 and TRBJ2-3; 13 nucleotides agree with TRBD2. The CDR3 runs 15 residues. The germline gives CDR1 SQVTM, CDR2 ANQGSEA. With V trimmed by 4 bases and J by 1 base, 2 bases remained unmatched. The DNA for the CDR3 is TGCAGCGTTGGTGGGACTAGCGGGGGCACAGATACGCAGTATTTT. This translates into CSVGGTSGGTDTQYF.

The chain carries TRBV25-1 and TRBJ2-5, with TRBD1 identical over 7 bases. V lost 1 base, J lost 2 bases, and 4 bases stayed unmatched. This CDR3 is built from 15 residues. In germline, CDR1 is MGHDK, CDR2 SYGVNS. The CDR3 bases are TGTGCCAGCAGTGAATGGGGCAGGGGGCAAGAGACCCAGTACTTC. It yields the protein CASSEWGRGQETQYF. The full variable domain, in which reference TRBV25-1 and TRBJ2-5 provide the parts outside the CDR3, is EADIYQTPRYLVIGTGKKITLECSQTMGHDKMYWYQQDPGMELHLIHYSYGVNSTEKGDLSSESTVSRIRTEHFPLTLESARPSHTSQYLCASSEWGRGQETQYFGPGTRLLVL.

This clone was detected only a few times. This chain links TRBV20-1 with TRBJ2-3; possibly TRBD2 for D (5 bases). V was clipped by 8 bases and J by 3 bases, with 9 bases between them. The germline V gene has CDR1 DFQATT and CDR2 SNEGSKA (reference sequence). The CDR3 is made up of 11 amino acids. The CDR3, as DNA: TGCAGTCGCCCGGGAACAGATACGCAGTATTTT. Amino acids: CSRPGTDTQYF.

This clone was picked up one time. The gene calls are TRBV27 and TRBJ2-5, with 7 nucleotides matching TRBD1. The trim removed 6 bases at V and 1 base at J, leaving 5 bases unmatched. The CDR3 length is 14 residues. Germline values: CDR1 MNHEY, CDR2 SMNVEV (reference sequence). CDR3 nucleotides: TGTGCCAGCAGCCAAGGACAGGCCCAAGAGACCCAGTACTTC. Encoded protein: CASSQGQAQETQYF.

The rearrangement links TRBV19 to TRBJ2-2, with 8 bases identical to TRBD2. This CDR3 is 15 amino acids long. The ends lost 3 bases at V and 6 bases at J; junction bases unmatched: 6. CDR1 and CDR2 from the germline V gene are LNHDA and SQIVND (reference sequence). The DNA of the CDR3 is TGTGCCAGTAGTATCCTCGGGAGGGGGGCCGGGGAGCTGTTTTTT. Its translation: CASSILGRGAGELFF.